A selection of T cell receptor beta chains follows, all from one sample in a study of cytomegalovirus exposure and HLA in healthy donors. Assay: immunoSEQ multiplex PCR; the TCRdb copy retains only in-frame clones and omits some. This listing includes 50,000 or so clones. The specimen was PBMCs. The receptors originated from a woman aged 55-70 years in good health and CMV-seropositive. Each CDR3 is given with its conserved first and last residue. D genes are given only for firm matches.

D,length,V,J,DNA,CDR3
.,15,TRBV4-1,TRBJ2-7,TGCGCCAGCAGCCCACCCGCAGGGGTCGCCTACGAGCAGTACTTC,CASSPPAGVAYEQYF
.,12,TRBV7-9,TRBJ1-1,TGTGCCAGCAAAGTTCAACAGGGCGAAGCTTTCTTT,CASKVQQGEAFF
.,13,TRBV28,TRBJ1-5,TGTGCCAGCAGTTCCCCAAATGTTCAGCCCCAGCATTTT,CASSSPNVQPQHF
TRBD2,19,TRBV4-1,TRBJ2-5,TGCGCCAGCAGCCTCCGGGGGTCGGCAGCGGGGGGTTACCAAGAGACCCAGTACTTC,CASSLRGSAAGGYQETQYF
.,14,TRBV6-1,TRBJ2-2,TGTGCCAGCAGTGAGGGCAGGGGCAGGAGGGAGCTGTTTTTT,CASSEGRGRRELFF
.,13,TRBV6-1,TRBJ2-5,TGTGCCAGCAGTGAACAGGGGTCAGAGACCCAGTACTTC,CASSEQGSETQYF
.,12,TRBV29-1,TRBJ1-5,TGCAGCGTTGGGGGCAGGGATGGGCCCCAGCATTTT,CSVGGRDGPQHF
TRBD1,14,TRBV5-1,TRBJ2-5,TGCGCCAGCAGCCCGTCACAGGGGAAAGAGACCCAGTACTTC,CASSPSQGKETQYF
TRBD1,14,TRBV6-5,TRBJ1-2,TGTGCCAGCAGTTATCGGACAGGGAAGGGTGGCTACACCTTC,CASSYRTGKGGYTF
TRBD2,15,TRBV5-4,TRBJ2-2,TGTGCCAGCAGCTTGGGCGGGGGGAGCTCCGGGGAGCTGTTTTTT,CASSLGGGSSGELFF
TRBD1,14,TRBV6-6,TRBJ1-6,TGTGCCAGCAGTTGGGGACAGGATAATTCACCCCTCCACTTT,CASSWGQDNSPLHF
TRBD2,16,TRBV7-9,TRBJ2-7,TGTGCCAGCACCCGGGGGGGGCAGGGGCCACCCTACGAGCAGTACTTC,CASTRGGQGPPYEQYF
TRBD1,13,TRBV6-6,TRBJ2-7,TGTGCCAGCAGTAAACAGGGGGTCGACGAGCAGTACTTC,CASSKQGVDEQYF
TRBD1,14,TRBV11-2,TRBJ2-1,TGTGCCAGCAGCTTAAGGACAGGGACCAATGAGCAGTTCTTC,CASSLRTGTNEQFF
TRBD1,14,TRBV13,TRBJ1-4,TGTGCCAGCAGCTTATTAGGGGGCGATGAAAAACTGTTTTTT,CASSLLGGDEKLFF
TRBD1,19,TRBV5-1,TRBJ2-7,TGCGCCAGCAGCTTTTCTACGTTCAACCAGGACAGGGTATGGAACGAGCAGTACTTC,CASSFSTFNQDRVWNEQYF
TRBD1,14,TRBV15,TRBJ2-5,TGTGCCACCAGCAGAGCGGGACAGCAAGAGACCCAGTACTTC,CATSRAGQQETQYF
.,16,TRBV7-6,TRBJ2-7,TGTGCCAGCAGCTTAGTGGGGGGTACGACCCCCTACGAGCAGTACTTC,CASSLVGGTTPYEQYF
.,14,TRBV25-1,TRBJ2-3,TGTGCCAGCAGTGAAACCGGGGGAAGGGATACGCAGTATTTT,CASSETGGRDTQYF
.,14,TRBV5-1,TRBJ2-7,TGCGCCAGCAGCTTCGGCAGGGGAATCTACGAGCAGTACTTC,CASSFGRGIYEQYF
.,17,TRBV14,TRBJ2-7,TGTGCCAGCAGCCAAGATCTATCCCCGGGGTACAGCTACGAGCAGTACTTC,CASSQDLSPGYSYEQYF
TRBD1,14,TRBV2,TRBJ1-6,TGTGCCAGCAGAGTTGGGACAGGGGACTCACCCCTCCACTTT,CASRVGTGDSPLHF
TRBD1,14,TRBV19,TRBJ2-1,TGTGCCAGTATTCCGAGGGGGCGTAGGGATGAGCAGTTCTTC,CASIPRGRRDEQFF
.,12,TRBV6-1,TRBJ2-7,TGTGCCAGCAGACAACTGGGAGACGAGCAGTACTTC,CASRQLGDEQYF
TRBD2,18,TRBV5-1,TRBJ2-1,TGCGCCAGCAGCCTCGGGACTAGCGGGGGCATCCTAAGCAATGAGCAGTTCTTC,CASSLGTSGGILSNEQFF
.,13,TRBV6-5,TRBJ1-5,TGTGCCAGCAGCCGGCCCGGGGGACAGCCCCAGCATTTT,CASSRPGGQPQHF
.,14,TRBV4-2,TRBJ2-3,TGTGCCAGCAGGAGAGGTGGTACCACAGATACGCAGTATTTT,CASRRGGTTDTQYF
.,12,TRBV6-5,TRBJ1-6,TGTGCCAGCAGTTACGAGGGCTCACCCCTCCACTTT,CASSYEGSPLHF
.,14,TRBV29-1,TRBJ1-4,TGCAGCGTCACCCGGGACAACCGGAATGAAAAACTGTTTTTT,CSVTRDNRNEKLFF
.,15,TRBV6-1,TRBJ1-5,TGTGCCAGCAGTGAGGGGCTATATAGCAATCAGCCCCAGCATTTT,CASSEGLYSNQPQHF
.,11,TRBV6-6,TRBJ2-7,TGTGCCAGCAGTCAGACCTACGAGCAGTACTTC,CASSQTYEQYF
.,15,TRBV6-5,TRBJ2-7,TGTGCCAGCAGATTCGGGGTTTCCACCCCCGTCGAGCAGTACTTC,CASRFGVSTPVEQYF
TRBD1,16,TRBV25-1,TRBJ1-5,TGTGCCAGCAAAGGGGGGTCGGACAGGGAAAATCAGCCCCAGCATTTT,CASKGGSDRENQPQHF
.,13,TRBV7-8,TRBJ2-5,TGTGCCAGCAGCCCCAGAACGCAAGAGACCCAGTACTTC,CASSPRTQETQYF
.,13,TRBV7-6,TRBJ2-7,TGTGCCAGCAGCTTACAGGCAGGCTACGAGCAGTACTTC,CASSLQAGYEQYF
TRBD1,15,TRBV2,TRBJ2-2,TGTGCCAGCAAGGGCGGGACAGGGGGTTACGGGGAGCTGTTTTTT,CASKGGTGGYGELFF
TRBD2,15,TRBV7-7,TRBJ2-5,TGTGCTAGCAGCTTAGGGGAGGGGTCGCAAGAGACCCAGTACTTC,CASSLGEGSQETQYF
TRBD2,18,TRBV7-2,TRBJ2-7,TGTGCCAGCAGCACCCTGGGTAGCGGGGGGCCGAGCTCCTACGAGCAGTACTTC,CASSTLGSGGPSSYEQYF
.,13,TRBV10-3,TRBJ2-5,TGTGCCATCAGGGCATCAGGGGAAGAGACCCAGTACTTC,CAIRASGEETQYF
.,14,TRBV1,TRBJ2-7,TGCACCAGCAGCCAGGTGGGACAGATCTACGAGCAGTACTTC,CTSSQVGQIYEQYF
TRBD1,13,TRBV7-9,TRBJ1-2,TGTGCCAGCAGCGTCGGGACAGGGGGTGGCTACACCTTC,CASSVGTGGGYTF
.,15,TRBV6-5,TRBJ2-7,TGTGCCAGCAGTTACGGGCAGGGGTGGTCTTACGAGCAGTACTTC,CASSYGQGWSYEQYF
TRBD1,13,TRBV6-5,TRBJ1-1,TGTGCCAGCAGTTACTCTTGGACAGGAGAAGCTTTCTTT,CASSYSWTGEAFF
TRBD2,16,TRBV19,TRBJ2-7,TGTGCCAGTAGTGCATTTGGAGCGGGGGTCGCCTACGAGCAGTACTTC,CASSAFGAGVAYEQYF
TRBD1,16,TRBV19,TRBJ2-2,TGTGCCAGTAGTTCCGGGACAGGGGCGTTCACCGGGGAGCTGTTTTTT,CASSSGTGAFTGELFF